The rows below give T cell receptor beta chains drawn from one sample of a study of cytomegalovirus exposure and HLA in healthy donors. Sequencing used immunoSEQ multiplex PCR; TCRdb keeps in-frame clones, though not all of them. The table records 100,000 to 150,000 clones, about 93% of them present only once. Specimen: PBMCs. The receptors originated from a woman aged 18-30 years in good health and CMV-seronegative. Each CDR3 is given with its conserved first and last residue. D genes are given only for firm matches. Not all rows give a size; the values are once, few, many and, for expanded clones, a class.

v_gene	d_gene	len	j_gene	abundance	CDR3aa	CDR3nt
TRBV11-3	TRBD1	14	TRBJ1-4	once	CASSLNRGGEKLFF	TGTGCCAGCAGCTTAAACAGGGGGGGAGAAAAACTGTTTTTT
TRBV6-5	NA	14	TRBJ2-5	few	CASRVDYSQETQYF	TGTGCCAGCAGAGTCGACTACTCCCAAGAGACCCAGTACTTC
TRBV13	NA	13	TRBJ1-3	NA	CASSFRRGGTIYF	TGTGCCAGCAGCTTCCGGAGGGGGGGCACCATATATTTT
TRBV14	NA	16	TRBJ2-1	NA	CASSQGRRDFYNEQFF	TGTGCCAGCAGCCAAGGGCGGAGAGACTTTTACAATGAGCAGTTCTTC
TRBV27	TRBD1	16	TRBJ2-2	NA	CASGRGLFANTGELFF	TGTGCCAGCGGCAGGGGGCTGTTCGCGAACACCGGGGAGCTGTTTTTT
TRBV4-2	TRBD2	18	TRBJ2-3	NA	CASSRPSGSVTSTDTQYF	TGTGCCAGCAGCCGCCCTAGCGGGAGTGTAACTAGCACAGATACGCAGTATTTT
TRBV27	NA	15	TRBJ2-7	NA	CASSLTRGISYEQYF	TGTGCCAGCAGTTTAACCAGGGGAATCTCCTACGAGCAGTACTTC
TRBV5-6	NA	14	TRBJ1-1	NA	CASSLDSGRTEAFF	TGTGCCAGCAGCTTGGATTCAGGGCGCACTGAAGCTTTCTTT
TRBV5-4	NA	13	TRBJ2-3	NA	CASRRVFTDTQYF	TGTGCCAGCAGGCGGGTCTTCACAGATACGCAGTATTTT
TRBV6-6	NA	14	TRBJ1-1	NA	CASSASIMNTEAFF	TGTGCCAGCAGTGCAAGCATCATGAACACTGAAGCTTTCTTT
TRBV7-9	NA	12	TRBJ1-5	NA	CASSLGQQPQHF	TGTGCCAGCAGCTTAGGACAACAGCCCCAGCATTTT
TRBV2	NA	13	TRBJ2-7	NA	CASTELGRYEQYF	TGTGCCAGCACTGAACTGGGCCGCTACGAGCAGTACTTC
TRBV6-5	NA	15	TRBJ1-4	NA	CASSLHRATNEKLFF	TGTGCCAGCAGTTTGCACAGAGCAACTAATGAAAAACTGTTTTTT
TRBV6-5	NA	14	TRBJ2-5	NA	CASSYTWTGETQYF	TGTGCCAGCAGTTACACCTGGACTGGTGAGACCCAGTACTTC
TRBV7-9	NA	11	TRBJ1-2	NA	CASSSGQLGTF	TGTGCCAGCAGCTCAGGACAGTTAGGCACCTTC
TRBV29-1	TRBD2	14	TRBJ2-1	NA	CSVRFAGDTNEQFF	TGCAGCGTTCGGTTTGCGGGAGATACCAATGAGCAGTTCTTC
TRBV10-3	NA	15	TRBJ2-3	NA	CAISEGERVTDTQYF	TGTGCCATCAGTGAGGGGGAGCGGGTGACAGATACGCAGTATTTT
TRBV5-1	NA	13	TRBJ1-1	NA	CASSLVTGTEAFF	TGCGCCAGCAGCTTGGTGACGGGCACTGAAGCTTTCTTT
TRBV4-2	NA	13	TRBJ1-2	NA	CASSQGGNYGYTF	TGTGCCAGCAGCCAAGGCGGGAACTATGGCTACACCTTC
TRBV6-6	NA	13	TRBJ2-3	NA	CASSYSRGNTQYF	TGTGCCAGCAGTTACTCGAGGGGGAATACGCAGTATTTT
TRBV11-1	TRBD1	15	TRBJ2-5	NA	CASSLETGYQETQYF	TGTGCCAGCAGCTTAGAGACAGGGTACCAAGAGACCCAGTACTTC
TRBV7-9	NA	15	TRBJ1-2	NA	CASSLGQTANYGYTF	TGTGCCAGCAGCTTAGGGCAGACAGCTAACTATGGCTACACCTTC
TRBV6-5	NA	14	TRBJ2-7	NA	CASSPGTGFYEQYF	TGTGCCAGCAGCCCCGGAACCGGGTTCTACGAGCAGTACTTC
TRBV7-9	NA	12	TRBJ2-7	NA	CASSLGAHEQYF	TGTGCCAGCAGCTTAGGGGCCCACGAGCAGTACTTC
TRBV10-3	TRBD1	14	TRBJ1-4	NA	CAISETGVEEKLFF	TGTGCCATCAGCGAGACAGGGGTGGAAGAAAAACTGTTTTTT
TRBV9	TRBD2	16	TRBJ2-3	once	CASRSQREMGTDTQYF	TGTGCCAGCAGGTCCCAGCGGGAGATGGGGACAGATACGCAGTATTTT
TRBV6-5	NA	15	TRBJ1-2	once	CASRRTDPINYGYTF	TGTGCCAGCAGAAGAACAGATCCAATTAACTATGGCTACACCTTC
TRBV18	NA	13	TRBJ2-2	NA	CASFQFGTGELFF	TGTGCCAGCTTTCAATTCGGCACCGGGGAGCTGTTTTTT
TRBV4-1	NA	16	TRBJ2-7	NA	CASSRGAGPTLYEQYF	TGCGCCAGCAGCCGCGGGGCGGGACCGACTCTCTACGAGCAGTACTTC
TRBV6-7	NA	14	TRBJ1-4	NA	CASGDSPTNEKLFF	TGTGCCAGCGGAGACAGCCCAACTAATGAAAAACTGTTTTTT
TRBV19	NA	15	TRBJ1-5	NA	CASSIFPGGDQPQHF	TGTGCCAGTAGTATCTTCCCGGGGGGGGATCAGCCCCAGCATTTT
TRBV5-1	NA	14	TRBJ1-1	NA	CASSPGRGNTEAFF	TGCGCCAGCAGCCCCGGACGGGGGAACACTGAAGCTTTCTTT
TRBV6-1	NA	14	TRBJ1-2	NA	CASSKQGQNYGYTF	TGTGCCAGCAGTAAGCAAGGACAGAACTATGGCTACACCTTC
TRBV25-1	TRBD1	17	TRBJ1-2	NA	CASSRNPGTGGLGGYTF	TGTGCCAGCAGTCGAAACCCAGGGACAGGGGGTCTCGGTGGCTACACCTTC
TRBV29-1	TRBD1	12	TRBJ1-2	NA	CSVSGGGYGYTF	TGCAGCGTGTCAGGGGGTGGCTATGGCTACACCTTC
TRBV5-1	NA	16	TRBJ2-5	NA	CASSSYDRRYQETQYF	TGCGCCAGCAGCAGCTACGACAGGAGGTACCAAGAGACCCAGTACTTC
TRBV27	NA	14	TRBJ1-3	NA	CASSARVSGNTIYF	TGTGCCAGCTCCGCGAGAGTCTCTGGAAACACCATATATTTT
TRBV5-6	NA	13	TRBJ2-1	NA	CASRRQAADEQFF	TGTGCCAGCCGAAGACAGGCGGCTGATGAGCAGTTCTTC
TRBV6-1	TRBD2	14	TRBJ2-7	NA	CANPRGLGKYEQYF	TGTGCCAACCCAAGGGGACTAGGGAAATACGAGCAGTACTTC
TRBV2	TRBD1	13	TRBJ2-2	NA	CASSPQGAGELFF	TGTGCCAGCAGTCCACAGGGGGCTGGGGAGCTGTTTTTT
TRBV4-1	TRBD1	16	TRBJ2-2	NA	CASRFSAGGDTGELFF	TGCGCCAGCAGATTCTCGGCAGGGGGCGACACCGGGGAGCTGTTTTTT
TRBV28	TRBD2	17	TRBJ2-3	NA	CASSLYRLAGAPDTQYF	TGTGCCAGCAGTTTATATAGACTAGCGGGAGCTCCAGATACGCAGTATTTT
TRBV7-2	TRBD1	14	TRBJ1-4	NA	CASSTDRDGEKLFF	TGTGCCAGCAGCACGGACAGGGACGGTGAAAAACTGTTTTTT
TRBV2	TRBD1	13	TRBJ1-1	NA	CASSRQGNTEAFF	TGTGCCAGCAGTCGACAGGGTAACACTGAAGCTTTCTTT
TRBV29-1	NA	12	TRBJ1-2	NA	CSVHGQQDGYTF	TGCAGCGTCCACGGACAGCAGGATGGCTACACCTTC
TRBV28	NA	16	TRBJ1-1	NA	CASDGRERVMNTEAFF	TGTGCCAGCGATGGCAGGGAACGAGTAATGAACACTGAAGCTTTCTTT
TRBV27	NA	13	TRBJ2-3	NA	CASTPAGTDTQYF	TGTGCCAGCACCCCGGCCGGGACAGATACGCAGTATTTT
TRBV28	NA	14	TRBJ2-4	NA	CASSTQVAKNIQYF	TGTGCCAGCAGCACACAGGTGGCCAAAAACATTCAGTACTTC
TRBV9	NA	11	TRBJ2-1	NA	CASSVGLEQFF	TGTGCCAGCAGCGTTGGACTAGAGCAGTTCTTC
TRBV5-4	NA	13	TRBJ2-1	NA	CASSSLVKDEQFF	TGTGCCAGCAGCTCCCTAGTTAAAGATGAGCAGTTCTTC
TRBV30	NA	13	TRBJ2-6	NA	CAWREAGANVLTF	TGTGCCTGGCGAGAGGCTGGGGCCAACGTCCTGACTTTC
TRBV6-1	TRBD2	14	TRBJ2-1	NA	CASMREISYNEQFF	TGTGCCAGCATGCGGGAGATCAGCTACAATGAGCAGTTCTTC
TRBV7-2	NA	13	TRBJ1-3	NA	CASSTTSGNTIYF	TGTGCCAGCAGCACTACCTCTGGAAACACCATATATTTT
TRBV9	TRBD2	16	TRBJ2-1	NA	CASSPSSGRVVNEQFF	TGTGCCAGCAGCCCAAGTAGTGGGAGGGTAGTCAATGAGCAGTTCTTC
TRBV18	NA	11	TRBJ1-1	NA	CASSVETEAFF	TGTGCCAGCTCAGTGGAGACTGAAGCTTTCTTT
TRBV7-7	NA	13	TRBJ2-3	NA	CASSFHPTDTQYF	TGTGCCAGCAGCTTTCATCCCACAGATACGCAGTATTTT
TRBV7-9	TRBD1	14	TRBJ1-3	NA	CASSPPGQGDTIYF	TGTGCCAGCAGCCCTCCGGGACAGGGGGACACCATATATTTT
TRBV5-4	NA	12	TRBJ2-7	NA	CASSSTTYEQYF	TGTGCCAGCAGCTCTACCACCTACGAGCAGTACTTC
TRBV30	NA	11	TRBJ1-2	once	CAWSPIYGYTF	TGTGCCTGGAGCCCCATCTATGGCTACACCTTC
TRBV20-1	NA	11	TRBJ1-3	NA	CSARVGGIIYF	TGCAGTGCTAGGGTGGGGGGGATCATATATTTT